This T cell receptor (beta chain) is drawn from a study of control samples from healthy donors and cancer patients. V was pared by 4 bases and J by 6 bases, with 5 bases of the junction left unmatched. The germline CDR1 and CDR2 sequences are LGHNA and YNFKEQ. The CDR3 sequence is 16 residues long. Libraries were prepared by immunoSEQ multiplex PCR; TCRdb keeps only in-frame clonotypes and omits some of them. Of 150,000 to 200,000 clones listed, around 88% are singletons. Source material: blood. This chain joins TRBV4-2 and TRBJ2-1; the match to TRBD2 covers 14 bases. The clonotype comes from a man aged 18 to 30 in good health. The CDR3 nucleotides are TGTGCCAGCAGCCCTAAGGGACTAGCGGGGGCCAATGAGCAGTTCTTC. Translation: CASSPKGLAGANEQFF.